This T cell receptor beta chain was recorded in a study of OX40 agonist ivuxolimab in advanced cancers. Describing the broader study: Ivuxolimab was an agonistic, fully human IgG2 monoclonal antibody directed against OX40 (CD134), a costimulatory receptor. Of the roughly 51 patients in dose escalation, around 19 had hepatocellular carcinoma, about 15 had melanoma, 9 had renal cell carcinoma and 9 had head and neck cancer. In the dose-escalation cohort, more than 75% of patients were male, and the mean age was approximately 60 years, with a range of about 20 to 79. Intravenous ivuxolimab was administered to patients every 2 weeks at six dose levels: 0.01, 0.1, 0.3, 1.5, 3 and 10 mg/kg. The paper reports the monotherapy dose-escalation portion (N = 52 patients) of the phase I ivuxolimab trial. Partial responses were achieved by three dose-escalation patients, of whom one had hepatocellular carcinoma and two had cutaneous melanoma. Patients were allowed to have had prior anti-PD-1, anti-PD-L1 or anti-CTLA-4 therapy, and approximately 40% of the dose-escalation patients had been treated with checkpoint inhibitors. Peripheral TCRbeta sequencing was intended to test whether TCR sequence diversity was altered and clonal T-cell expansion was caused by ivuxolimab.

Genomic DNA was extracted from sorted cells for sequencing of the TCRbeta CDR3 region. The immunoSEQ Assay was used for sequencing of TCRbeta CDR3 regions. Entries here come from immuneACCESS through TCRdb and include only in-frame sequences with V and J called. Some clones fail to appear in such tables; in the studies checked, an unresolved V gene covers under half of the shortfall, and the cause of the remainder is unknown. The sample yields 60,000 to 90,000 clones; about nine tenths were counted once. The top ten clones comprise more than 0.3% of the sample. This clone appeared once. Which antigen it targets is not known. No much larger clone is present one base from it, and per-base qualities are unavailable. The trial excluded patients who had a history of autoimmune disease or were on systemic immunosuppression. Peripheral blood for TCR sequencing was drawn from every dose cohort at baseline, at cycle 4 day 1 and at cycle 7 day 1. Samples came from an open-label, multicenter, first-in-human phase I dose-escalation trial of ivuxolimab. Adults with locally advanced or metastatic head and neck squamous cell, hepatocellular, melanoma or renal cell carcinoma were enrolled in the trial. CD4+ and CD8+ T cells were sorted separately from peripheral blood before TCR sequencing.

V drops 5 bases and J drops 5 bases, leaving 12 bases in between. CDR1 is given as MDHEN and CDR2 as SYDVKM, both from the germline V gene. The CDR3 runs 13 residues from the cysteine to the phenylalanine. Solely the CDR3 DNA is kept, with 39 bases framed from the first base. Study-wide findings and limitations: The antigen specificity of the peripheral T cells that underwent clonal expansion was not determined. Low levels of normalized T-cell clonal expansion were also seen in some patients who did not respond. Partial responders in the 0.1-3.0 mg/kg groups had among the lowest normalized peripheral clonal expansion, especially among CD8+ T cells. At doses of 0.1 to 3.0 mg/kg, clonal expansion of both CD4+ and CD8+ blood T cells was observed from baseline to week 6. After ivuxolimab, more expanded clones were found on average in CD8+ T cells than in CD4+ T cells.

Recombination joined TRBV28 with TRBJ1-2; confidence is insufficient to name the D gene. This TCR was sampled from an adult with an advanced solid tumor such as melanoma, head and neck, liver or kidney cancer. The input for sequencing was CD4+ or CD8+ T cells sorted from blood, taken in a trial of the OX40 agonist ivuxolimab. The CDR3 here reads CASSQPNSYGYTF. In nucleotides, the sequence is TGTGCCAGCAGTCAGCCCAACTCATATGGCTACACCTTC.